What follows are 19 T cell receptor beta chains derived from one specimen sequenced in a study of patients and donors after allogeneic stem cell transplantation. TCRdb redid the calling of the RT-PCR reads with MiXCR, one entry per CDR3 protein. This sample has approximately 410,000 distinct CDR3 sequences, with roughly 16% found just once. The sequenced sample was blood, either unsorted or a sorted T cell fraction (not recorded which). The receptors come from a human donor who was either an allogeneic HSCT recipient or a stem cell or donor lymphocyte infusion donor (not recorded which). It is not recorded whose cells these are; they may come from a transplant donor.

This clonotype was seen a few times. The chain is built from TRBV2 and TRBJ2-1; the D is unclear. With 2 bases removed from V and 6 bases from J, the gap between germline ends came to 11 bases. Germline loops: CDR1 SNHLY, CDR2 FYNNEI. The CDR3 totals 14 residues. The CDR3 sequence: CASSEISRTNEQFF. DNA for the CDR3: TGTGCCAGCAGTGAAATCTCGCGGACCAATGAGCAGTTCTTC.

This clonotype was detected a few times. The gene calls are TRBV2 and TRBJ2-1; tentative D call: TRBD1 (6 bases). The CDR3 spans 15 residues. Germline V lookup: CDR1 SNHLY, CDR2 FYNNEI. Deletions cut 5 bases from V and 4 bases from J, with 15 bases between. CDR3 in DNA: TGTGCCAGCAGTATACAGGGCTTTGATTACAATGAGCAGTTCTTC. This encodes CASSIQGFDYNEQFF.

Concerning this clonotype: This may be a read error: a much more frequent sequence differs by one nucleotide. The chain carries TRBV14 and TRBJ2-1; D is possibly TRBD1 or TRBD2 (5 bases each). The CDR3 spans 13 residues. Germline CDR1 and CDR2: SGHDN and FVKESK. The CDR3 DNA reads TGTGCCGGCAGCCAGTGGGGGTACAATGAGCAGTTCTTC. Its protein is CAGSQWGYNEQFF.

The chain joins TRBV5-1 to TRBJ2-7; D gene unclear. The CDR3 extends over 17 amino acids. The V end lost 0 bases, the J end lost 3 bases, and 19 bases lay between the germline ends. The germline V gene has CDR1 SGHRS and CDR2 YFSETQ. CDR3 amino acids: CASSLVGVSARNYEQYF. CDR3 bases: TGCGCCAGCAGCTTGGTTGGGGTGTCAGCCCGGAACTACGAGCAGTACTTC.

This chain uses TRBV15 with TRBJ1-2; D call uncertain. The CDR3 consists of 13 residues. Germline lookup yields CDR1 LNHNV and CDR2 YYDKDF (reference sequence). Deletions cut 2 bases from V and 4 bases from J, with 8 bases between. DNA for the CDR3: TGTGCCACCAGCAGATCCGTGGGCTATGGCTACACCTTC. It is translated as CATSRSVGYGYTF.

This clonotype was observed a handful of times. This rearrangement joins TRBV24-1 to TRBJ2-3, with D perhaps TRBD1 (6 bases). Germline CDR1 KGHDR, CDR2 SFDVKD. V was pared by 4 bases and J by 11 bases, with 12 bases between. This CDR3 is 12 amino acids long. CDR3 DNA sequence: TGTGCCACCAGTGACCTAGAAGGGGGGCAGTATTTT. Its protein product is CATSDLEGGQYF.

In this sample, this clonotype turned up a few times. The chain links TRBV4-3 to TRBJ2-7, with TRBD2 identical over 8 bases. This CDR3 has 15 residues. Germline CDR1 LGHNA, CDR2 YSLEER. Trimming removed 0 bases from V and 3 bases from J; junction bases left unmatched: 4. CDR3 sequence reads: CASSQEERGIYEQYF. DNA for the CDR3: TGCGCCAGCAGCCAAGAAGAGCGGGGGATCTACGAGCAGTACTTC.

This clonotype was found a few times. The V and J genes are TRBV5-1 and TRBJ1-3; 7 bases line up with TRBD1. V shed 5 bases, J shed 4 bases, and the junction held 9 bases outside the gene matches. Germline loops: CDR1 SGHRS, CDR2 YFSETQ. The CDR3 runs 15 residues. CDR3 sequence reads: CASRRTGDSGNTIYF. CDR3 nucleotides: TGCGCCAGCAGGCGAACTGGGGACAGCGGAAACACCATATATTTT.

The gene calls are TRBV4-1 and TRBJ1-1; no firm D call. Germline V gene data show CDR1 as MGHRA and CDR2 as YSYEKL. V was cut by 0 bases and J by 1 base, with 9 bases left in between. This CDR3 comprises 15 residues. The CDR3 here is CASSQEAQRNTEAFF. Here the CDR3 DNA reads TGCGCCAGCAGCCAAGAGGCACAGAGGAACACTGAAGCTTTCTTT.

The chain joins TRBV4-1 to TRBJ1-3; TRBD1 is a possible D gene (6 bases). V shed 6 bases and J shed 4 bases, with 13 bases lying between them. The CDR3 is 14 residues long. Germline V CDR1 and CDR2: MGHRA, YSYEKL. The CDR3 region is CASRPQGSGNTIYF. In DNA, the CDR3 is TGCGCCAGCAGACCACAGGGATCGGGAAACACCATATATTTT.

The genes are TRBV28 and TRBJ2-3, with D hard to call. Germline V gives CDR1 MDHEN, CDR2 SYDVKM. V was pared by 7 bases and J by 0 bases, with 29 bases between. The CDR3 has 20 residues. This CDR3 reads CASTYLGDPAAPTSTDTQYF. CDR3 sequence (DNA): TGTGCCAGCACCTATTTGGGTGACCCAGCAGCTCCTACTAGCACAGATACGCAGTATTTT.

In this sample, this clonotype turned up a few times. The J gene is TRBJ2-5, the V gene TRBV7-9, with D possibly TRBD2 on 8 matching bases. This CDR3 is built from 17 residues. The V and J ends lost 7 bases and 2 bases respectively, with 23 bases between them. Germline assignment: CDR1 SEHNR and CDR2 FQNEAQ (reference sequence). CDR3 bases: TGTGCCAGCACCCAGGGGGTTGATAGCGGGAAACAAGAGACCCAGTACTTC. Its protein product is CASTQGVDSGKQETQYF.

This clonotype has more than one count but fewer than ten. The CDR3 DNA sequence: TGCGCCAGCAGAGGGACAGGGGGCACTGAAGCTTTCTTT. This gives the protein CASRGTGGTEAFF. The J gene is TRBJ1-1, the V gene TRBV5-1; 11 bases are shared with TRBD1. This CDR3 region has 13 residues. V was pared by 5 bases and J by 4 bases, with 1 base of the junction left unmatched. CDR1 is SGHRS and CDR2 is YFSETQ in the germline V gene. Variable domain in full (rest from reference TRBV5-1 and TRBJ1-1): KAGVTQTPRYLIKTRGQQVTLSCSPISGHRSVSWYQQTPGQGLQFLFEYFSETQRNKGNFPGRFSGRQFSNSRSEMNVSTLELGDSALYLCASRGTGGTEAFFGQGTRLTVV.

The V call is TRBV7-2, the J call TRBJ2-7; D remains unclear. The germline V gene has CDR1 SGHTA and CDR2 FQGNSA. Trimming removed 2 bases at V and 4 bases at J, with 15 bases between. This CDR3 spans 15 amino acids. In DNA form, the CDR3 reads TGTGCCAGCAGCTTATCACGCGGTCCAAATTACGAGCAGTACTTC. It encodes CASSLSRGPNYEQYF.

The CDR3 sequence: CASSLYHSLSSYNSPLHF. CDR3 in DNA: TGTGCCAGCAGCCTCTACCATTCCCTGAGCTCCTATAATTCACCCCTCCACTTT. This rearrangement joins TRBV27 to TRBJ1-6, with unresolved D. V was shortened by 6 bases and J by 0 bases, with 18 bases between the two germline ends. The CDR3 consists of 18 residues. The germline V gene encodes CDR1 MNHEY and CDR2 SMNVEV (reference sequence).

This clonotype was observed at least ten times. The chain is built from TRBV4-1 and TRBJ2-7; 7 bases map to TRBD2. With 4 bases clipped from V and 6 bases from J, the junction kept 12 bases outside the gene matches. Germline lookup yields CDR1 MGHRA and CDR2 YSYEKL. This CDR3 contains 15 residues. The CDR3 nucleotides read TGCGCCAGCAGCCCCCTAGGCGGGGGTTCGTTCGAGCAGTACTTC. It encodes CASSPLGGGSFEQYF.

The rearrangement links TRBV5-8 to TRBJ1-4, with D perhaps matching TRBD1 (5 bases). Germline-derived CDR1 and CDR2 are SGHTS and YDEGEE. This CDR3 has 16 residues. Trimming stripped 4 bases from V and 0 bases from J, with 13 bases between. CDR3 in DNA: TGTGCCAGCAGCCCCGGACACTCCTCAACTAATGAAAAACTGTTTTTT. Protein sequence: CASSPGHSSTNEKLFF.

This clonotype appeared a few times. Germline and junction disagree at one end, which may indicate a read error. The chain employs TRBV7-2 and TRBJ2-4; D is unresolved. Germline V lookup: CDR1 SGHTA, CDR2 FQGNSA. The CDR3 loop spans 13 amino acids. CDR3 loop: CASSLPWVSYLLF. Written as DNA, the CDR3 is TGTGCCAGCAGCTTACCCTGGGTCAGTTACCTCCTCTTC.

CDR3 residues: CASSWGGQGRRYNEQFF. DNA of the CDR3: TGTGCCAGCAGCTGGGGGGGACAGGGCCGCCGCTACAATGAGCAGTTCTTC. The V and J genes are TRBV12-3 or TRBV12-4 and TRBJ2-1, with 9 bases lining up with TRBD1. V shed 6 bases and J 3 bases; nucleotides not matched to a gene: 12. This CDR3 is built from 17 residues.